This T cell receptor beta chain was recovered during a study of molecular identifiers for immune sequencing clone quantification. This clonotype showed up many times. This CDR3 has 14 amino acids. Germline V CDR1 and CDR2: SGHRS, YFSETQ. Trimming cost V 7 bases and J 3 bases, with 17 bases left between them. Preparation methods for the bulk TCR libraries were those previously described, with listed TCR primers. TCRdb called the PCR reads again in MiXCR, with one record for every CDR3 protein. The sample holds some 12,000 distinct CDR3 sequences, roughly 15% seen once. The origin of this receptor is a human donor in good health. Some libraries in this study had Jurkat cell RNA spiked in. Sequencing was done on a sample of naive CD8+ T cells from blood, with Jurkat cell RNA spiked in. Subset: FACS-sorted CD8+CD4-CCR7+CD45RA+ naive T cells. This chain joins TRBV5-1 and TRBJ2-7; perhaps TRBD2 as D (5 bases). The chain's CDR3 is CASGLAPGNYEQYF. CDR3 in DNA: TGCGCCAGCGGACTTGCCCCCGGTAACTACGAGCAGTACTTC.